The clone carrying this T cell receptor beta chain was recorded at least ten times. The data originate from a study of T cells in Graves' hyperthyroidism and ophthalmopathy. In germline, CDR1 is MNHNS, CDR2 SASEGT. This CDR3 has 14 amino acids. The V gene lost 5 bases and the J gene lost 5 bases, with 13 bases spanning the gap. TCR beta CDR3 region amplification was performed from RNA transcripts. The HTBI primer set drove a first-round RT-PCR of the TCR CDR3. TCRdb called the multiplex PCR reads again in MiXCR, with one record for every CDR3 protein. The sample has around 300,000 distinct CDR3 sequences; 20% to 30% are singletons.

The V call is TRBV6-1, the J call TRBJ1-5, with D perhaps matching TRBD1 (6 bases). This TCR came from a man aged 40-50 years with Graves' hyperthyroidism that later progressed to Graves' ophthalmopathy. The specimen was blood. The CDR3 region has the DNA TGTGCCAGCAGTCCCACAGGGACCCATCAGCCCCAGCATTTT. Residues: CASSPTGTHQPQHF.